These 14 T cell receptor beta chains were sequenced from one sample in a study of T cell changes during pregnancy in multiple sclerosis. Assay: immunoSEQ multiplex PCR; the TCRdb copy retains only in-frame clones and omits some. The repertoire has approximately 40,000 clones, 80% to 90% of them found once; the top ten carry approximately 5.3%. This specimen consisted of peripheral blood, obtained in the first trimester of pregnancy. The receptors stem from a female donor in good health, enrolled as a control in a pregnancy study.

J is TRBJ2-1 and V is TRBV27; 10 bases line up with TRBD2. This CDR3 is 16 amino acids long. The ends lost 2 bases at V and 4 bases at J; junction bases unmatched: 5. Germline CDR1 and CDR2: MNHEY and SMNVEV (reference sequence). CDR3 DNA: TGTGCCAGCAGTTTACCAGGGACTAGCGAGTACAATGAGCAGTTCTTC. Its translation: CASSLPGTSEYNEQFF.

The rearrangement joins TRBV5-1 to TRBJ1-2; 9 nucleotides align to TRBD1. The CDR3 spans 15 residues. V shed 7 bases and J 8 bases; nucleotides not matched to a gene: 15. Germline V gene lookup returns CDR1 SGHRS and CDR2 YFSETQ. The CDR3 here is CASGNSDRGGFGYTF. Here the CDR3 DNA reads TGCGCCAGCGGGAATTCGGACAGGGGTGGATTCGGCTACACCTTC.

V and J are TRBV4-1 and TRBJ2-2; TRBD2 aligns across 11 bases. This CDR3 has 17 amino acids. Germline V lookup: CDR1 MGHRA, CDR2 YSYEKL. J was trimmed by 2 bases and V by 4 bases; bases with no gene match: 6. Here the CDR3 reads CASSLMGLAVNTGELFF. CDR3 nucleotide sequence: TGCGCCAGCAGCCTTATGGGACTAGCGGTTAACACCGGGGAGCTGTTTTTT.

This clone has a handful of counts. The genes are TRBV5-6 and TRBJ2-7; 9 nucleotides line up with TRBD1. This CDR3 is built from 15 residues. The germline V gene has CDR1 SGHDT and CDR2 YYEEEE. V lost 6 bases and J lost 1; bases outside the gene matches: 8. The DNA of the CDR3 is TGTGCCAGCACCCCCGGGACAGGGCCGTCCTACGAGCAGTACTTC. Its protein product is CASTPGTGPSYEQYF.

The chain employs TRBV5-1 and TRBJ1-3; possible D gene TRBD2, 6 bases. The J call may be in error: the DNA end matches TRBJ2-2 better. CDR3 length equals 15 residues. Germline loops: CDR1 SGHRS, CDR2 YFSETQ. CDR3 DNA sequence: TGCGCCAGCAGCTTACCGGGACTTAACACCGGGGAGCTGTTTTTT. Translated, it gives CASSLPGLNTGELFF.

This clone was counted a single time. The V and J genes are TRBV5-8 and TRBJ1-1; 9 bases line up with TRBD1. This CDR3 has 14 amino acids. V lost 3 bases and J lost 4; bases outside the gene matches: 4. Germline assignment: CDR1 SGHTS and CDR2 YDEGEE. CDR3 in DNA: TGTGCCAGCAGCTCTGGACAGGGGAGCACTGAAGCTTTCTTT. This codes for CASSSGQGSTEAFF.

The chain joins TRBV11-2 to TRBJ2-5; possible D gene TRBD1, 5 bases. The CDR3 sequence is 13 residues long. Germline V gene lookup returns CDR1 SGHAT and CDR2 FQNNGV. Trimming pared 5 bases from V and 5 bases from J, leaving 12 bases between. The CDR3: CASSPTSGETQYF. CDR3 bases: TGTGCCAGCAGCCCTACCTCAGGGGAGACCCAGTACTTC.

V gene TRBV27 combines with J gene TRBJ2-3, with D possibly being TRBD2 (5 bases). Deletions cut 4 bases from V and 5 bases from J, with 16 bases between. The V gene's germline CDR1 is MNHEY and CDR2 SMNVEV (reference sequence). CDR3 length: 15 amino acids. CDR3 sequence reads: CASSSGGGRRDTQYF. The CDR3, as DNA: TGTGCCAGCAGTTCAGGAGGTGGGAGAAGAGATACGCAGTATTTT.

V gene TRBV5-1 combines with J gene TRBJ2-5; TRBD2 aligns across 8 bases. The length of the CDR3 is 15 residues. The J segment lost 5 bases and the V segment lost 5 bases, leaving 11 bases of the junction unmatched. Germline V gives CDR1 SGHRS, CDR2 YFSETQ. CDR3 DNA sequence: TGCGCCAGCAGTTTAAAAGCGGGAGAGTCGGAGACCCAGTACTTC. It yields the protein CASSLKAGESETQYF. The whole variable domain, filled in from reference TRBV5-1 and TRBJ2-5, reads KAGVTQTPRYLIKTRGQQVTLSCSPISGHRSVSWYQQTPGQGLQFLFEYFSETQRNKGNFPGRFSGRQFSNSRSEMNVSTLELGDSALYLCASSLKAGESETQYFGPGTRLLVL.

The J gene is TRBJ2-1, the V gene TRBV2; 9 positions agree with TRBD2. V was pared by 2 bases and J by 5 bases, with 4 bases of the junction left unmatched. This CDR3 is built from 15 residues. CDR1 is SNHLY, CDR2 FYNNEI, per germline. CDR3 coding DNA: TGTGCCAGCAGTGAATCGCGGGGGGGAGACAATGAGCAGTTCTTC. It codes for CASSESRGGDNEQFF.

This clone has only one observation. The chain has TRBV19 and TRBJ2-1, with 8 nucleotides matching TRBD2. V lost 1 base and J lost 6; bases outside the gene matches: 5. CDR1 is LNHDA and CDR2 is SQIVND in the germline V gene (reference sequence). This CDR3 has 15 amino acids. The CDR3 spells CASSIAGGASNEQFF. In DNA form, the CDR3 reads TGTGCCAGTAGTATAGCCGGGGGGGCCAGCAATGAGCAGTTCTTC.

This clone was found once. The V gene is TRBV6-4, the J gene TRBJ2-5, with 10 bases fitting TRBD2. The germline V gene encodes CDR1 MRHNA and CDR2 SNTAGT. The CDR3 length is 15 residues. V shed 5 bases, J shed 5 bases, and the junction held 8 bases outside the gene matches. The CDR3 DNA is TGTGCCAGCAGTTCTCAGCGGGGGGGCCTGGAGACCCAGTACTTC. Its protein is CASSSQRGGLETQYF.

The rearrangement links TRBV9 to TRBJ2-1, with 9 bases aligning to TRBD2. The trim removed 0 bases at V and 4 bases at J, leaving 23 bases unmatched. This CDR3 is built from 22 residues. The germline gives CDR1 SGDLS, CDR2 YYNGEE. Here the CDR3 reads CASSVATGGGRAISARYNEQFF. The CDR3 nucleotides read TGTGCCAGCAGCGTAGCTACAGGAGGCGGGAGGGCCATCAGTGCGAGGTACAATGAGCAGTTCTTC. The whole variable domain, filled in from reference TRBV9 and TRBJ2-1, reads DSGVTQTPKHLITATGQRVTLRCSPRSGDLSVYWYQQSLDQGLQFLIQYYNGEERAKGNILERFSAQQFPDLHSELNLSSLELGDSALYFCASSVATGGGRAISARYNEQFFGPGTRLTVL.

V and J are TRBV5-4 and TRBJ2-7, with a possible D match to TRBD2 (5 bases). Deletions cut 4 bases from V and 0 bases from J, with 14 bases between. The germline gives CDR1 SGHNT, CDR2 YYREEE (reference sequence). The CDR3 runs 15 residues. CDR3 protein: CASSHGGSGSYEQYF. In nucleotides, the CDR3 is TGTGCCAGCAGCCACGGAGGCTCGGGCTCCTACGAGCAGTACTTC.